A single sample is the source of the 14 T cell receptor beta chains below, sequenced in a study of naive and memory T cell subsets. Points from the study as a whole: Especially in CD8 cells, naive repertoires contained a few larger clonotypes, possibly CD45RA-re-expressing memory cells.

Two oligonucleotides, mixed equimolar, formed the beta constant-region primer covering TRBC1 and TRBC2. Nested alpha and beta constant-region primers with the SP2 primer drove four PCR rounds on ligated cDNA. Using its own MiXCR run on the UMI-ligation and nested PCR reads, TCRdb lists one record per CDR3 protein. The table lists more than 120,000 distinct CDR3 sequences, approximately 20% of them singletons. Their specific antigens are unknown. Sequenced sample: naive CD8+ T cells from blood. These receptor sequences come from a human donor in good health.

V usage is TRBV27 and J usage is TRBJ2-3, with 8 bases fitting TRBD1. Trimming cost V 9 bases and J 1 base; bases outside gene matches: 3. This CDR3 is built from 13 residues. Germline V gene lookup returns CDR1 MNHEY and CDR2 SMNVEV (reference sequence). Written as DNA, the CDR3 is TGTGCCAGTATGACAGGGGGCACAGATACGCAGTATTTT. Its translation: CASMTGGTDTQYF.

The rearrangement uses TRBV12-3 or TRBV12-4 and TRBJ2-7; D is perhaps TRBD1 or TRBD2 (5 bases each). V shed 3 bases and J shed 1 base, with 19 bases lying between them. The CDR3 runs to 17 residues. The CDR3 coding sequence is TGTGCCAGCAGTTTCTGGGACGGAAGGACCACTTCCTACGAGCAGTACTTC. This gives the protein CASSFWDGRTTSYEQYF.

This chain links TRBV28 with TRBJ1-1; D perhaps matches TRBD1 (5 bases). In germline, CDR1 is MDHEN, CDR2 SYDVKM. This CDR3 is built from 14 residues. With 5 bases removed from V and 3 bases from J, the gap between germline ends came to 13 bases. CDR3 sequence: CASSPDSWHTEAFF. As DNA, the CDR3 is TGTGCCAGCAGTCCCGACAGTTGGCACACTGAAGCTTTCTTT.

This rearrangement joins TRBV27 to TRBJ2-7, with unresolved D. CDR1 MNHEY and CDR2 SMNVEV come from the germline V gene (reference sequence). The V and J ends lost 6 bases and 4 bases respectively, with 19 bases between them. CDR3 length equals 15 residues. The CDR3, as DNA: TGTGCCAGCAGCGAGCAGGCGGAACTAACGTACGAGCAGTACTTC. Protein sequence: CASSEQAELTYEQYF.

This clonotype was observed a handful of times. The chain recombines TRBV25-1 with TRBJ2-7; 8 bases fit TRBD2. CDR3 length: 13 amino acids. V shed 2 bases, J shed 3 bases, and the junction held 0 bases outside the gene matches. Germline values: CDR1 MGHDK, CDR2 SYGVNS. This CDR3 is CASSERGGYEQYF. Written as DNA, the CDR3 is TGTGCCAGCAGTGAACGGGGGGGCTACGAGCAGTACTTC.

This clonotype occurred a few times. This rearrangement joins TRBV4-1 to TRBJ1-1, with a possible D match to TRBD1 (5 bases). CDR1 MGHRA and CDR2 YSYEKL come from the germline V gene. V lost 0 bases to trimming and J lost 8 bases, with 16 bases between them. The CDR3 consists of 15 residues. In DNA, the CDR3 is TGCGCCAGCAGCCAAGATTTTGGGGGTATGGGGGAAGCTTTCTTT. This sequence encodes CASSQDFGGMGEAFF.

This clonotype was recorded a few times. CDR3 in amino acids: CASSLEGLVTNEKLFF. DNA of the CDR3: TGTGCCAGCAGTTTAGAGGGCTTGGTGACTAATGAAAAACTGTTTTTT. The chain couples TRBV12-3 or TRBV12-4 to TRBJ1-4; D not resolved. The CDR3 contains 16 residues. Trimming removed 1 base at V and 2 bases at J, with 11 bases between.

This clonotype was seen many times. The CDR3 is CSVEEEKLFF. The CDR3 bases are TGCAGCGTTGAAGAAGAAAAACTGTTTTTT. The V gene is TRBV29-1, the J gene TRBJ1-4; no clear D. Trimming left V 0 bases short and J 8 bases short, with 1 base between. The CDR3 length is 10 residues. Germline loops: CDR1 SQVTM, CDR2 ANQGSEA.

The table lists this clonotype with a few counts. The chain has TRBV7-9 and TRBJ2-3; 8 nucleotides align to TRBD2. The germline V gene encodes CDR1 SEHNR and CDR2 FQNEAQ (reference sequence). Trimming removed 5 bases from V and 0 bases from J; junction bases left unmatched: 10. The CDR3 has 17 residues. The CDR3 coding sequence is TGTGCCAGCAGCCCCCCACTAGCGGCAGCTAGCACAGATACGCAGTATTTT. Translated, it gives CASSPPLAAASTDTQYF.

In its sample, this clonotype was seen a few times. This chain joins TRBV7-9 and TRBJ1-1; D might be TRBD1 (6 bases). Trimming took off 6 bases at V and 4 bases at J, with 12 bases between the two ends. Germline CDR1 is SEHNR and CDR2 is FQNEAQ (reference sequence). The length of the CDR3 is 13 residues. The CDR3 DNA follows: TGTGCCAGCAGAGCTACAGGGACCACTGAAGCTTTCTTT. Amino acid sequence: CASRATGTTEAFF.

The CDR3 loop is CSARDLTSSSYEQYF. The CDR3 DNA follows: TGCAGTGCTAGAGATCTAACTAGCAGCTCCTACGAGCAGTACTTC. The V gene is TRBV20-1, the J gene TRBJ2-7; D may be TRBD2 (6 bases). The germline V and J ends were trimmed by 0 bases and 0 bases, with 12 bases remaining between them. The CDR3 is 15 residues long. Germline V CDR1 and CDR2: DFQATT, SNEGSKA (reference sequence).

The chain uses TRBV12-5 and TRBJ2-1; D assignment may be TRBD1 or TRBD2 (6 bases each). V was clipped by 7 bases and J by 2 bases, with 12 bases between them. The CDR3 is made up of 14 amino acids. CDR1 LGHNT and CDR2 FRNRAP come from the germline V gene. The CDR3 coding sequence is TGTGCTAGTGTGGGGGGCCCACCCTACAATGAGCAGTTCTTC. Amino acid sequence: CASVGGPPYNEQFF.

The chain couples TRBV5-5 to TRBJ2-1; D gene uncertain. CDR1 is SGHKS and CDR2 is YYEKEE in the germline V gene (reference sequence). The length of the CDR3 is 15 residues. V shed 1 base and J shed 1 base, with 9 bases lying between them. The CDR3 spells CASSLMGNSYNEQFF. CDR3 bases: TGTGCCAGCAGCTTGATGGGGAATTCCTACAATGAGCAGTTCTTC.

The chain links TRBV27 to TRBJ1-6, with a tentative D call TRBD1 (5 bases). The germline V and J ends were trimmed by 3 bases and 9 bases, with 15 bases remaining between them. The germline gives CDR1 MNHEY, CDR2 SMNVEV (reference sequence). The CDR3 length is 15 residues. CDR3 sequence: CASSFRDPVTSPLHF. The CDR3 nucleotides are TGTGCCAGCAGTTTCCGGGACCCAGTCACTTCACCCCTCCACTTT.